Following are 5 T cell receptor beta chains from one sample sequenced in a study of blood T cell repertoires in COVID-19. Repertoires were generated with immunoSEQ multiplex PCR, while TCRdb's copy carries only in-frame clones and drops some. In the table there are around 340,000 clones, around 88% of which are singletons. The sequencing input was peripheral blood. These receptors were collected from a woman aged 60-70 years with COVID-19, enrolled during active disease.

The chain has TRBV27 and TRBJ2-2; a weak D match, TRBD1 (6 bases). Germline assignment: CDR1 MNHEY and CDR2 SMNVEV (reference sequence). V lost 4 bases and J lost 2, with 8 bases in between. The CDR3 is made up of 14 amino acids. CDR3 sequence (DNA): TGTGCCAGCAGTTGGACAGAAAACACCGGGGAGCTGTTTTTT. As protein: CASSWTENTGELFF.

About this clone itself: This sample includes further DNA sequences coding for the same CDR3. This rearrangement joins TRBV5-1 to TRBJ2-7; D is ambiguous. This CDR3 has 14 residues. V lost 0 bases to trimming and J lost 1 base, with 8 bases between them. Per the germline V gene, CDR1 is SGHRS and CDR2 is YFSETQ. CDR3 bases: TGCGCCAGCAGCTTGGATTCGGTATCCTACGAGCAGTACTTC. Translated: CASSLDSVSYEQYF.

This chain uses TRBV28 with TRBJ2-3; a possible D gene is TRBD1 (6 bases). CDR3 length: 16 residues. Looked up from germline, CDR1 is MDHEN and CDR2 is SYDVKM. Trimming shortened V by 3 bases and J by 4 bases, and 17 bases separated the two germline ends. The CDR3 sequence: CASSFNPWGLADTQYF. The CDR3 nucleotides are TGTGCCAGCAGTTTTAACCCCTGGGGGCTGGCAGATACGCAGTATTTT.

The V gene is TRBV5-4, the J gene TRBJ2-1, with 9 positions matching TRBD2. The CDR3 totals 20 residues. Germline CDR1 SGHNT, CDR2 YYREEE (reference sequence). V dropped 1 base and J dropped 0; count of bases not matched to a gene: 14. The CDR3: CASSLTRGGDLAGSYNEQFF. DNA for the CDR3: TGTGCCAGCAGCTTGACTCGCGGGGGGGACTTGGCAGGCTCCTACAATGAGCAGTTCTTC.

This chain connects TRBV6-5 to TRBJ2-7; TRBD1 aligns across 7 bases. Looked up from germline, CDR1 is MNHEY and CDR2 is SVGAGI. Unmatched junction bases numbered 12, after V lost 5 bases and J lost 5 bases. The CDR3 sequence is 15 residues long. The CDR3 DNA is TGTGCCAGCAGTAGGGGGACCGGGACAGTTAACGAGCAGTACTTC. Its protein is CASSRGTGTVNEQYF.